Listed below are T cell receptor beta chains from one sample, sequenced in a study of blood T cell repertoires in COVID-19. TCRdb's copy holds only in-frame clones and misses some; the assay was immunoSEQ multiplex PCR. The sample records 150,000 to 200,000 clones, about 80% being singletons. The sequenced sample was PBMCs or T cells enriched from blood (not recorded which). The receptor source for this set is an older woman with acute COVID-19. The CDR3 runs from the conserved cysteine through the conserved F or W. D genes are given only for firm matches. Expanded clones get a size class; other rows say once, few or many, or leave the size out.

cdr3_nt cdr3_aa j_call clone_size d_call v_call
TGCGCCAGCAGCCAGTCGGCATTAGGGGGGGAGGAGACCCAGTACTTC CASSQSALGGEETQYF TRBJ2-5 - - TRBV4-3
TGTGCCAGCAGCTACCGAGGGGGCGCGGGCTATGGCTACACCTTC CASSYRGGAGYGYTF TRBJ1-2 - TRBD1 TRBV7-2
TGTGCCAGCAGCCTTGGGCTTAGCAATCAGCCCCAGCATTTT CASSLGLSNQPQHF TRBJ1-5 - - TRBV2
TGCGCCAGCAGTCAGTGGGGGGATATGAACACTGAAGCTTTCTTT CASSQWGDMNTEAFF TRBJ1-1 - - TRBV23-1
TGTGCCAGCAGCCGAGGGGGTGCTCGCAATCAGCCCCAGCATTTT CASSRGGARNQPQHF TRBJ1-5 - - TRBV3-1/TRBV3-2
TGTGCCAGCAGCTCTTGGGGCAGGGGGCGAGCTTTCTTT CASSSWGRGRAFF TRBJ1-1 - TRBD1 TRBV5-6
TGTGCCAGCTCCCAGGAAAGGGGAAATTCTCGCTACACCTTC CASSQERGNSRYTF TRBJ1-2 few - TRBV18
TGTGCCAGCAGTTACTTACAGTGGTCAGGTGAAGCTTTCTTT CASSYLQWSGEAFF TRBJ1-1 - - TRBV6-2/TRBV6-3
TGCAGTGCTAGTACCGGACGGGGAGTCACTGAAGCTTTCTTT CSASTGRGVTEAFF TRBJ1-1 - - TRBV20-1
TGTGCCAGCAGGGCGACAGGGGGCACGAACACTGAAGCTTTCTTT CASRATGGTNTEAFF TRBJ1-1 - TRBD1 TRBV6-5
TGTGCCAGCAGCCTGACGACAGGGGACACTGAAGCTTTCTTT CASSLTTGDTEAFF TRBJ1-1 - TRBD1 TRBV7-9
TGTGCCACCAGTGATGGTGGGAGCTCCTACAATGAGCAGTTCTTC CATSDGGSSYNEQFF TRBJ2-1 - - TRBV24-1
TGCGCCAGCAGTGAAGGGACAAAAAACCAAGAGACCCAGTACTTC CASSEGTKNQETQYF TRBJ2-5 - - TRBV10-1
TGTGCCACCAGTGGTGGGGCTCGTGGGGACACTGAAGCTTTCTTT CATSGGARGDTEAFF TRBJ1-1 few - TRBV24-1
TGTGCCAGCAGTGAATTCGGGGGTTATCAGCCCCAGCATTTT CASSEFGGYQPQHF TRBJ1-5 once - TRBV25-1
TGTGCCAGCAGCGTATCAGCTCCCGGGGTCCTCTCTGGGGCCAACGTCCTGACTTTC CASSVSAPGVLSGANVLTF TRBJ2-6 - - TRBV9
TGTGCCAGTAGACAGTTCGACAATTCACCCCTCCACTTT CASRQFDNSPLHF TRBJ1-6 - - TRBV19
TGTGCCTGGAGGACTACAGGGATGTCCGAGCAGTACTTC CAWRTTGMSEQYF TRBJ2-7 - - TRBV30
TGTGCCAGCAGCCGGGACAGGGGAAACACCATATATTTT CASSRDRGNTIYF TRBJ1-3 - TRBD1 TRBV7-2
TGTGCCAGCAGCCTATCAGGGGGCAAATGGGGGGACACCATATATTTT CASSLSGGKWGDTIYF TRBJ1-3 - TRBD1 TRBV11-2
TGTGCCAGCAGCTTGGGGGGAGGAGGGCTCGGATTGAACACTGAAGCTTTCTTT CASSLGGGGLGLNTEAFF TRBJ1-1 - - TRBV3-1/TRBV3-2
TGTGCCAGCAGCTTAGCTTTGGCGGGAGGGCCTACCGGGGAGCTGTTTTTT CASSLALAGGPTGELFF TRBJ2-2 - TRBD2 TRBV11-2
TGCGCCAGCAGCCAAGGTCCCGGGGATGGGGCCAACGTCCTGACTTTC CASSQGPGDGANVLTF TRBJ2-6 - - TRBV4-3
TGCGCCAGCAGCCAAGAGTTACCCCCTTGGGGGGGGAACACAGATACGCAGTATTTT CASSQELPPWGGNTDTQYF TRBJ2-3 - TRBD2 TRBV4-3
TGCGCCAGCAGTGAGTCGCCCACTAGCACAGATACGCAGTATTTT CASSESPTSTDTQYF TRBJ2-3 - - TRBV10-2
TGTGCCAGCCGTCCGGGACAGGGCTTCGGGGGTGGCTACACCTTC CASRPGQGFGGGYTF TRBJ1-2 - TRBD1 TRBV5-4
TGTGCCAGCAGTCCCGGGACTAGCGGGGGGGGCACCTACAATGAGCAGTTCTTC CASSPGTSGGGTYNEQFF TRBJ2-1 - TRBD2 TRBV5-4
TGTGCCAGCAGCGAACAACCGGGACAGGGAGGCGAGACCCAGTACTTC CASSEQPGQGGETQYF TRBJ2-5 - TRBD1 TRBV7-6
TGCGCCAGCAGTGAGTCTAGGGGGACGCAGAGCTCCTACGAGCAGTACTTC CASSESRGTQSSYEQYF TRBJ2-7 once - TRBV10-2
TGTGCCAGCTCACCTTCTGGACAGGGGGCGCGTGGTGAAAAACTGTTTTTT CASSPSGQGARGEKLFF TRBJ1-4 - TRBD1 TRBV18
TGTGCCAGCAGTTTTCGCGACAGGGCTGGAGGTCAGCCCCAGCATTTT CASSFRDRAGGQPQHF TRBJ1-5 - TRBD1 TRBV28
TGTGCCAGCAGCTTAGCGTCGAACACTGAAGCTTTCTTT CASSLASNTEAFF TRBJ1-1 - - TRBV11-3
TGTGCCAGCAGCAGCCTCTATGCGGGGGTGAACACCGGGGAGCTGTTTTTT CASSSLYAGVNTGELFF TRBJ2-2 few TRBD2 TRBV5-4
TGTGCCAGCAGCCCAGGGGACAACTATGGCTACACCTTC CASSPGDNYGYTF TRBJ1-2 - - TRBV3-1/TRBV3-2
TGCGCCAGCAGCTTGTGGACCGGGACAGCGGAGACCCAGTACTTC CASSLWTGTAETQYF TRBJ2-5 few TRBD1 TRBV5-1
TGTGCCAGCAGCTTATGGGGACTAAACAATCAGCCCCAGCATTTT CASSLWGLNNQPQHF TRBJ1-5 - - TRBV7-2
TGTGCCAGCAGTGAAGGGGCTAATTCACCCCTCCACTTT CASSEGANSPLHF TRBJ1-6 few - TRBV6-4
TGTGCCAGCTCACCACCGGGACAGGGCTCCTATGGCTACACCTTC CASSPPGQGSYGYTF TRBJ1-2 - TRBD1 TRBV18
TGTGCCAGTAACGGACAGGGGGCAGACATTCAGTACTTC CASNGQGADIQYF TRBJ2-4 - TRBD1 TRBV2
TGTGCCAGCAGTTACGGGACAGAGGAAGGGGGTGGCTACACCTTC CASSYGTEEGGGYTF TRBJ1-2 - TRBD1 TRBV6-5
TGTGCCAGCAGCCAAGTTATCGGGGGTGGAAACACCATATATTTT CASSQVIGGGNTIYF TRBJ1-3 - - TRBV3-1/TRBV3-2
TGTGCCAGCAGCTTAGTCGCGACAGGGGGCGCGAGGGGCACTGAAGCTTTCTTT CASSLVATGGARGTEAFF TRBJ1-1 - TRBD1 TRBV7-2
TGTGCCACCAGCAGAGATCAAGCTAGCGGGAGGGTTTTGGGCTCCTACAATGAGCAGTTCTTC CATSRDQASGRVLGSYNEQFF TRBJ2-1 - TRBD2 TRBV15
TGTGCCACCAGGGCCATGACAGGTACATCCGATACGCAGTATTTT CATRAMTGTSDTQYF TRBJ2-3 once - TRBV10-3
TGCGCCAGCAGCCCGACAGGGTCATGGACCGGGGAGCTGTTTTTT CASSPTGSWTGELFF TRBJ2-2 - TRBD1 TRBV5-1
TGTGCCAGCAGCTTACAACCGGGAACCTCCTACGAGCAGTACTTC CASSLQPGTSYEQYF TRBJ2-7 - - TRBV7-2
TGTGCCAGCAGTTGGGACAGGCGCACCTACAATGAGCAGTTCTTC CASSWDRRTYNEQFF TRBJ2-1 - TRBD1 TRBV6-2/TRBV6-3